This T cell receptor beta chain comes out of a study of T cells in Graves' hyperthyroidism and ophthalmopathy. Whole-study results and caveats: Appearing also in blood were most of the thyroid clonotypes expanded above 0.001.

In its sample, this clonotype was seen many times. Its antigen is still unknown. RNA transcripts yielded amplified TCR beta CDR3 regions. The HTBI primer set served for first-round RT-PCR of the TCR CDR3. TCRdb recomputed calls from the multiplex PCR reads with MiXCR, one row per CDR3 protein. The sample holds hundreds of thousands of distinct CDR3 sequences, less than 20% seen once. Input material: blood. The sequence came from a woman between 18 and 29 years old with Graves' hyperthyroidism.

The CDR3 is CASSPAGGGAFF. CDR3 DNA: TGTGCCAGCAGTCCCGCCGGGGGGGGAGCTTTCTTT. The genes are TRBV7-8 and TRBJ1-1; possible D gene TRBD1, 5 bases. The germline V gene encodes CDR1 SGHVS and CDR2 FQNEAQ. V was clipped by 6 bases and J by 10 bases, with 15 bases between them. The CDR3 loop spans 12 amino acids.